The clone carrying this TCR beta chain has a single count. The likely explanation is a read error, given a far larger clone one base away. The germline V and J ends were trimmed by 6 bases and 4 bases, with 21 bases remaining between them. This CDR3 is 16 amino acids long. The germline V gene encodes CDR1 MNHEY and CDR2 SMNVEV (reference sequence). The data are from a study of low-dose radiotherapy and immunotherapy resistance in tumors. Across the study: The study delivered 0.5 Gy per fraction every 2 weeks to Cohort 1, totaling 6.5 Gy. Oral aspirin 300 mg was taken by patients daily for four cycles from cycle 1 day 1.

TRAV and TRBV primers primed cDNA for both TCRalpha and TCRbeta. TCRs were put through roughly 20 PCR cycles of amplification with Phusion. A constant-region primer and the V-primer adapter served as the primer pair. From the reads, TCRdb called clonotypes with MiXCR, one entry per CDR3 protein. Among 50,000 or so distinct CDR3 sequences, around 23% were seen once, and the ten largest hold under 7%. Time point in this sample: after trial treatment. Treatment defined: LDRT plus nivolumab, ipilimumab, low-dose cyclophosphamide and aspirin (RACIN trial). Treatment combined nivolumab, ipilimumab, aspirin, low-dose cyclophosphamide and low-dose radiotherapy in a dose-escalation trial.

This chain connects TRBV27 to TRBJ1-1; D might be TRBD1 (5 bases). This TCR came from a male donor with prostate cancer. Material: PBMCs, obtained after low-dose radiotherapy plus immunotherapy. The CDR3 bases are TGTGCCAGCAGGAGGGACGGGGGGTGGCGAGGCACTGAAGCTTTCTTT. Amino acid sequence: CASRRDGGWRGTEAFF.